This paragraph reports one T cell receptor beta chain. Its matching antigen is unknown. These data originate in a study of response to subunit inactivated influenza vaccine. MiXCR, run by TCRdb on the RT-PCR reads, gives a single entry per CDR3 protein. This sample has about half a million distinct CDR3 sequences; approximately 11% occur once, and the top ten carry more than 10%. Study observations and caveats: Seasonal influenza vaccination, on each occasion, was suggested by the authors to recruit few new T cells.

Trimming cost V 6 bases and J 2 bases; bases outside gene matches: 2. This CDR3 comprises 14 residues. The input for sequencing was PBMCs from blood, taken 40 to 50 days after vaccination. The chain combines TRBV12-3 or TRBV12-4 with TRBJ2-1, with TRBD1 matching 9 bases. This clonotype was sampled from a man aged 50 or older who received an inactivated influenza vaccine. CDR3 in DNA: TGTGCCAGCAGGGGACAGGGTACCTACAATGAGCAGTTCTTC. It encodes CASRGQGTYNEQFF.